The source of this TCR beta chain is a study of Tregs in tolerant kidney transplant recipients. Study-level information: The nonmyeloablative bone marrow transplants came from related graft donors, with transient mixed chimerism. Study-wide points: Expanding Tregs on activated donor B cells appeared to best identify donor-specific TCRbeta clones.

CFSE-labeled recipient PBMCs were cultured more than 5 days with irradiated graft donor PBMCs, then FACS-sorted. This CDR3 comprises 15 residues. Sequencing used immunoSEQ multiplex PCR; TCRdb keeps in-frame clones, though not all of them. Its clone listing holds around 1,800 clones. Concerning this clone itself: Its antigen is currently unknown. The read terminates 3 residues before the CDR3 end, so the remaining end is supplied by the germline J gene.

The sample consisted of CD4+ T cells from blood cultured with allogeneic cells, taken before the transplant. The V gene is TRBV23-1, the J gene TRBJ2-2; 11 nucleotides match TRBD1. TRBV23-1 is identified as an open reading frame with a role that is uncertain. The TCR originated in a human patient who received a combined kidney and bone marrow transplant. This chain's CDR3 is CASSQLDRGHEKLFF. The part of the CDR3 DNA that was read is TGCGCCAGCAGTCAACTGGACAGGGGGCATGAAAAG.